A selection of T cell receptor beta chains follows, all from one sample in a study of T cells in localized non-small cell lung cancer. Profiled with immunoSEQ multiplex PCR; TCRdb holds only in-frame clones, not every one. The table includes about 31,000 clones, 88% detected once. This specimen consisted of peripheral blood mononuclear cells, obtained before any cancer treatment. The receptors derive from a woman aged 40-69 years with stage III lung adenocarcinoma. CDR3s include the opening cysteine and the closing phenylalanine or tryptophan. Each record gives: CDR3 protein, CDR3 DNA, V gene, clone size, D gene, J gene, CDR3 length. The D gene is left open where the match is weak. Not all rows give a size; the values are once, few, many and, for expanded clones, a class.

CDR3: CASSLVGTSGSSTRDYEQYF; DNA: TGCGCCAGCAGCTTGGTCGGGACTAGCGGGAGTTCAACTAGGGACTACGAGCAGTACTTC; V: TRBV5-1; size: -; D: TRBD2; J: TRBJ2-7; length: 20
CDR3: CASRQTVEDGYTF; DNA: TGTGCCAGCAGGCAGACAGTTGAAGATGGCTACACCTTC; V: TRBV7-9; size: -; D: -; J: TRBJ1-2; length: 13
CDR3: CASSERDRGFNYGYTF; DNA: TGTGCCAGCAGTGAGAGGGACAGGGGCTTCAACTATGGCTACACCTTC; V: TRBV2; size: -; D: TRBD1; J: TRBJ1-2; length: 16
CDR3: CASSLQGEGTQYF; DNA: TGTGCCAGCAGCCTGCAGGGGGAAGGGACCCAGTACTTC; V: TRBV5-4; size: -; D: TRBD1; J: TRBJ2-5; length: 13
CDR3: CASSSLRGGEGYGYTF; DNA: TGCGCCAGCAGCTCCCTAAGGGGAGGGGAGGGCTATGGCTACACCTTC; V: TRBV5-1; size: -; D: -; J: TRBJ1-2; length: 16
CDR3: CASSAGGRSYEQYF; DNA: TGTGCCAGCTCAGCGGGGGGCAGGTCCTACGAGCAGTACTTC; V: TRBV5-4; size: -; D: TRBD2; J: TRBJ2-7; length: 14
CDR3: CASGLGPASTDTQYF; DNA: TGTGCCAGCGGATTAGGCCCCGCTAGCACAGATACGCAGTATTTT; V: TRBV6-6; size: -; D: -; J: TRBJ2-3; length: 15
CDR3: CASSSRGRQGALETQYF; DNA: TGTGCCAGCAGCTCTAGGGGGAGGCAGGGGGCTCTCGAGACCCAGTACTTC; V: TRBV11-2; size: -; D: TRBD1; J: TRBJ2-5; length: 17
CDR3: CASSPEQGMRYGYTF; DNA: TGTGCCAGCAGCCCCGAACAGGGAATGAGGTATGGCTACACCTTC; V: TRBV5-6; size: few; D: -; J: TRBJ1-2; length: 15
CDR3: CATSREDSNQPQHF; DNA: TGTGCCACCAGCAGGGAAGATAGCAATCAGCCCCAGCATTTT; V: TRBV15; size: once; D: -; J: TRBJ1-5; length: 14
CDR3: CASSLLRDEQFF; DNA: TGTGCCAGCAGTTTGCTAAGGGATGAGCAGTTCTTC; V: TRBV28; size: -; D: -; J: TRBJ2-1; length: 12
CDR3: CASSLDGQGPLHF; DNA: TGCGCCAGCAGCTTGGACGGGCAGGGACCCCTCCACTTT; V: TRBV5-1; size: -; D: -; J: TRBJ1-6; length: 13
CDR3: CAWEAGATYNEQFF; DNA: TGTGCCTGGGAAGCAGGGGCCACCTACAATGAGCAGTTCTTC; V: TRBV30; size: -; D: -; J: TRBJ2-1; length: 14
CDR3: CASSSQLAGGIRNEQFF; DNA: TGTGCCAGCAGCTCCCAACTAGCGGGAGGGATTCGTAATGAGCAGTTCTTC; V: TRBV5-8; size: -; D: TRBD2; J: TRBJ2-1; length: 17
CDR3: CASSYLDHREGELFF; DNA: TGTGCCAGCAGCTACCTGGACCACCGGGAAGGGGAGCTGTTTTTT; V: TRBV7-7; size: -; D: -; J: TRBJ2-2; length: 15
CDR3: CASSRDLINIQYF; DNA: TGTGCCAGCAGCCGGGACCTTATAAACATTCAGTACTTC; V: TRBV2; size: few; D: -; J: TRBJ2-4; length: 13
CDR3: CARSLIREKAQPQHF; DNA: TGTGCCAGAAGCTTGATACGGGAAAAGGCTCAGCCCCAGCATTTT; V: TRBV5-3; size: -; D: -; J: TRBJ1-5; length: 15
CDR3: CASSVSGIGYEQYF; DNA: TGTGCCAGCAGCGTTAGCGGGATCGGGTACGAGCAGTACTTC; V: TRBV7-8; size: -; D: TRBD2; J: TRBJ2-7; length: 14
CDR3: CASSGVNSGANVLTF; DNA: TGTGCCAGTAGTGGTGTGAACTCTGGGGCCAACGTCCTGACTTTC; V: TRBV19; size: -; D: -; J: TRBJ2-6; length: 15
CDR3: CASSLDGLGQSLTDTQYF; DNA: TGCGCCAGCAGCTTGGATGGGCTGGGACAGAGCCTCACAGATACGCAGTATTTT; V: TRBV5-1; size: -; D: TRBD1; J: TRBJ2-3; length: 18
CDR3: CASAPGLAGRDTQYF; DNA: TGTGCCAGCGCGCCTGGACTAGCGGGGAGAGATACGCAGTATTTT; V: TRBV5-4; size: -; D: TRBD2; J: TRBJ2-3; length: 15
CDR3: CASSLWGQGFGYTF; DNA: TGTGCCAGCAGTTTATGGGGACAGGGGTTTGGCTACACCTTC; V: TRBV28; size: once; D: TRBD1; J: TRBJ1-2; length: 14
CDR3: CASKRQGIPFSNQPQHF; DNA: TGTGCCAGCAAGCGACAGGGCATCCCCTTTAGCAATCAGCCCCAGCATTTT; V: TRBV27; size: once; D: TRBD1; J: TRBJ1-5; length: 17
CDR3: CASSRTSGSYEQYF; DNA: TGTGCCAGCAGCCGGACTAGCGGGAGTTACGAGCAGTACTTC; V: TRBV6-5; size: -; D: TRBD2; J: TRBJ2-7; length: 14
CDR3: CASRPDRGRVAAFF; DNA: TGTGCCAGCAGGCCCGACAGGGGGAGGGTGGCAGCTTTCTTT; V: TRBV2; size: -; D: TRBD1; J: TRBJ1-1; length: 14
CDR3: CASSDTGQPNYGYTF; DNA: TGTGCCAGCAGTGATACGGGACAGCCTAACTATGGCTACACCTTC; V: TRBV25-1; size: -; D: TRBD1; J: TRBJ1-2; length: 15
CDR3: CASSLGVRAGGNQPQHF; DNA: TGTGCCAGCAGCTTAGGGGTGCGGGCAGGGGGCAATCAGCCCCAGCATTTT; V: TRBV7-3; size: -; D: -; J: TRBJ1-5; length: 17
CDR3: CASSEVGTRNQPQHF; DNA: TGTGCCAGCAGTGAAGTAGGGACAAGAAATCAGCCCCAGCATTTT; V: TRBV6-1; size: -; D: -; J: TRBJ1-5; length: 15
CDR3: CASSLAVAKNIQYF; DNA: TGTGCCAGCAGCTTGGCAGTAGCCAAAAACATTCAGTACTTC; V: TRBV5-6; size: -; D: -; J: TRBJ2-4; length: 14
CDR3: CASSLSLRQGAWYGYTF; DNA: TGTGCCAGCAGCCTCAGCCTACGACAGGGGGCATGGTATGGCTACACCTTC; V: TRBV11-2; size: -; D: TRBD1; J: TRBJ1-2; length: 17
CDR3: CASSETGHQPQHF; DNA: TGTGCCAGCAGCGAAACCGGGCATCAGCCCCAGCATTTT; V: TRBV25-1; size: -; D: -; J: TRBJ1-5; length: 13
CDR3: CASSRKDREETQYF; DNA: TGTGCCAGCAGCAGAAAAGACAGGGAAGAGACCCAGTACTTC; V: TRBV5-4; size: -; D: TRBD1; J: TRBJ2-5; length: 14
CDR3: CASSHGQGGETQYF; DNA: TGTGCCAGCTCACACGGACAGGGAGGAGAGACCCAGTACTTC; V: TRBV18; size: -; D: TRBD1; J: TRBJ2-5; length: 14
CDR3: CASSERGRGTEAFF; DNA: TGTGCCAGCAGTGAAAGAGGCAGGGGCACTGAAGCTTTCTTT; V: TRBV6-1; size: -; D: -; J: TRBJ1-1; length: 14
CDR3: CASSADPDPLGQPQHF; DNA: TGTGCCAGCAGCGCCGATCCCGACCCCCTGGGACAGCCCCAGCATTTT; V: TRBV9; size: once; D: -; J: TRBJ1-5; length: 16
CDR3: CASSQVYGTPYEQYF; DNA: TGCGCCAGCAGCCAAGTGTACGGGACCCCGTACGAGCAGTACTTC; V: TRBV4-1; size: -; D: -; J: TRBJ2-7; length: 15
CDR3: CASSRYTTGSGANVLTF; DNA: TGTGCCAGCAGCCGATATACTACAGGGTCCGGGGCCAACGTCCTGACTTTC; V: TRBV7-3; size: -; D: -; J: TRBJ2-6; length: 17
CDR3: CSVDTLSADTQYF; DNA: TGCAGCGTTGACACACTCTCCGCGGATACGCAGTATTTT; V: TRBV29-1; size: few; D: -; J: TRBJ2-3; length: 13
CDR3: CASSIRRISNQPQHF; DNA: TGTGCCAGTAGTATTAGGCGGATTAGCAATCAGCCCCAGCATTTT; V: TRBV19; size: -; D: -; J: TRBJ1-5; length: 15
CDR3: CASTLSPTWPGEQYF; DNA: TGTGCCAGCACTCTAAGCCCAACATGGCCGGGGGAGCAGTACTTC; V: TRBV6-1; size: -; D: -; J: TRBJ2-7; length: 15
CDR3: CASREKRGNQPQHF; DNA: TGTGCCAGCAGGGAAAAACGGGGGAATCAGCCCCAGCATTTT; V: TRBV28; size: -; D: -; J: TRBJ1-5; length: 14
CDR3: CASSLLDEQYF; DNA: TGTGCCAGCAGCCTCTTGGACGAGCAGTACTTC; V: TRBV5-6; size: -; D: -; J: TRBJ2-7; length: 11
CDR3: CASSLAGGRGRDTQYF; DNA: TGCGCCAGCAGCTTGGCGGGTGGCAGGGGAAGAGATACGCAGTATTTT; V: TRBV5-1; size: -; D: -; J: TRBJ2-3; length: 16
CDR3: CASKQSGLGIEQYF; DNA: TGTGCCAGCAAACAATCCGGGCTAGGGATCGAGCAGTACTTC; V: TRBV2; size: once; D: -; J: TRBJ2-7; length: 14
CDR3: CAISESDSASGRNYNEQFF; DNA: TGTGCCATCAGTGAGTCGGACTCTGCTAGCGGGAGGAACTACAATGAGCAGTTCTTC; V: TRBV10-3; size: -; D: TRBD2; J: TRBJ2-1; length: 19
CDR3: CASSLEVVGIQYF; DNA: TGTGCTAGCAGCTTAGAGGTTGTCGGGATCCAGTACTTC; V: TRBV7-7; size: -; D: -; J: TRBJ2-5; length: 13
CDR3: CASSEGVSATIYF; DNA: TGTGCCAGCAGTGAAGGGGTGAGCGCCACCATATATTTT; V: TRBV6-1; size: -; D: -; J: TRBJ1-3; length: 13
CDR3: CAYTPGAYYEQFF; DNA: TGTGCCTATACTCCCGGGGCCTACTATGAGCAGTTCTTC; V: TRBV30; size: -; D: -; J: TRBJ2-1; length: 13
CDR3: CASSIVSGAGGTDTQYF; DNA: TGTGCCAGTAGTATTGTGAGTGGGGCGGGGGGCACAGATACGCAGTATTTT; V: TRBV19; size: -; D: TRBD2; J: TRBJ2-3; length: 17